This is a list of T cell receptor beta chains from one sample in a study of blood T cell repertoires in COVID-19. Clones were read by immunoSEQ multiplex PCR, and TCRdb kept only the in-frame ones, dropping some. Of fewer than 250,000 clones in the sample, 85% to 90% were seen once. The material sequenced was peripheral blood. These receptors were obtained from a man aged 55 to 70 with acute or convalescent COVID-19. CDR3s include the opening cysteine and the closing phenylalanine or tryptophan. Each record gives: V gene, D gene, clone size, J gene, CDR3 DNA, CDR3 protein. D genes are given only for firm matches. Clone sizes are given selectively: once, few, many, or a class where the clone is expanded.

TRBV28	TRBD1	-	TRBJ1-2	TGTGCCAGCGGCCGTCCCGGGACAGGGAAAGGCTACACCTTC	CASGRPGTGKGYTF
TRBV19	-	-	TRBJ1-2	TGTGCCAGTAGTATAACAAAGGGACACCTTAACTATGGCTACACCTTC	CASSITKGHLNYGYTF
TRBV14	-	-	TRBJ2-7	TGTGCCAGCAGCCAGCGCACCTACGAGCAGTACTTC	CASSQRTYEQYF
TRBV19	-	-	TRBJ2-2	TGTGCCAGTAGTAACGGGGCGAACACCGGGGAGCTGTTTTTT	CASSNGANTGELFF
TRBV5-4	TRBD2	-	TRBJ2-1	TGTGCCAGCAGCAGGACTAGCGGGGGGCACAATGAGCAGTTCTTC	CASSRTSGGHNEQFF
TRBV27	-	-	TRBJ1-6	TGTGCCAGCAGTTCAGGATCCCGGGGATATTCACCCCTCCACTTT	CASSSGSRGYSPLHF
TRBV6-5	-	-	TRBJ2-5	TGTGCCAGCAGTTACCGGGACTACCAAGAGACCCAGTACTTC	CASSYRDYQETQYF
TRBV11-2	TRBD2	-	TRBJ2-3	TGTGCCAGCAGCTGGGGGGGGAGCACAGATACGCAGTATTTT	CASSWGGSTDTQYF
TRBV5-1	TRBD1	-	TRBJ1-2	TGCGCCAGCAGCCAGGACAGGGCTAACTATGGCTACACCTTC	CASSQDRANYGYTF
TRBV6-2/TRBV6-3	TRBD2	-	TRBJ2-1	TGTGCCAGCAGTTATCGCCGGACTAGCGGGAGCTCCTACAATGAGCAGTTCTTC	CASSYRRTSGSSYNEQFF
TRBV6-6	TRBD1	-	TRBJ1-5	TGTGCCAGCAGTCCGGGACAGGGCCCAACTAGCAATCAGCCCCAGCATTTT	CASSPGQGPTSNQPQHF
TRBV18	TRBD1	-	TRBJ1-3	TGTGCCAGCTCACCACCCGGGACAGGGTATCTCATATATTTT	CASSPPGTGYLIYF
TRBV9	-	-	TRBJ1-3	TGTGCCAGCAGCGGGAGGGGTTTGGACTCTGGAAACACCATATATTTT	CASSGRGLDSGNTIYF
TRBV5-5	-	-	TRBJ2-5	TGTGCCAGCAGCTTGTCGGGCCTCGGGGTTGCGGAGACCCAGTACTTC	CASSLSGLGVAETQYF
TRBV11-2	TRBD2	-	TRBJ2-3	TGTGCCAGCAGCATCGGACCGGCGGGAGGGGGCACAGATACGCAGTATTTT	CASSIGPAGGGTDTQYF
TRBV2	TRBD2	once	TRBJ2-5	TGTGCCAGCAGGCGGGGGGGCTCCCAAGAGACCCAGTACTTC	CASRRGGSQETQYF
TRBV29-1	-	-	TRBJ2-5	TGCAGCGTTGAACTAATTACAGGCCAAGAGACCCAGTACTTC	CSVELITGQETQYF
TRBV15	TRBD1	-	TRBJ1-1	TGTGCCACCAGCCGGGACAGGGGCGAAGCTTTCTTT	CATSRDRGEAFF
TRBV7-9	TRBD1	-	TRBJ2-7	TGTGCCAGCAGCTTAGCGACAGGGGTTTACTACGAGCAGTACTTC	CASSLATGVYYEQYF
TRBV19	-	-	TRBJ1-2	TGTGCCAGTAGTATAACGGGATTTCAAAATGGCTACACCTTC	CASSITGFQNGYTF
TRBV30	-	-	TRBJ1-1	TGTGCCTGGACCCTAACTGCAAACACTGAAGCTTTCTTT	CAWTLTANTEAFF
TRBV5-8	TRBD2	-	TRBJ2-1	TGTGCCAGCAGCTTGGCCGGGACTAGCGGGGGTCACAATGAGCAGTTCTTC	CASSLAGTSGGHNEQFF
TRBV2	-	-	TRBJ1-1	TGTGCCAGCAGGGCTTCGTTGAACACTGAAGCTTTCTTT	CASRASLNTEAFF
TRBV6-2/TRBV6-3	-	-	TRBJ2-7	TGTGCCAGCAGCCAGGGGCACTACGAGCAGTACTTC	CASSQGHYEQYF
TRBV2	TRBD1	-	TRBJ2-5	TGTGCCACCGAAGGACAGGAAGAGACCCAGTACTTC	CATEGQEETQYF
TRBV5-1	TRBD1	-	TRBJ1-4	TGCGCCAGCAGCCCAGGGGGACCTAATGAAAAACTGTTTTTT	CASSPGGPNEKLFF
TRBV28	TRBD1	-	TRBJ2-7	TGTGCCAGCAGGATGGGGGCAGGGGGCAGGGGGTACGAGCAGTACTTC	CASRMGAGGRGYEQYF
TRBV7-3	TRBD2	-	TRBJ2-2	TGTGCCAGCAGCTTAATGCCGTTCCCGGGGGGGAGGACCGGGGAGCTGTTTTTT	CASSLMPFPGGRTGELFF
TRBV7-8	-	once	TRBJ1-3	TGTGCCAGCAGCTTAGGGCCGAACTCTGGAAACACCATATATTTT	CASSLGPNSGNTIYF
TRBV5-1	TRBD2	-	TRBJ2-7	TGCGCCAGCAGCTGGGGGGGAACCTACGAGCAGTACTTC	CASSWGGTYEQYF